The 32 T cell receptor beta chains below all came from one sample that was sequenced in a study of blood T cells in healthy people across ages (dated by TCRdb to the mid-2010s). The library was made by 5' RACE. This sample was sequenced with an Illumina HiSeq 2500. A second PCR of roughly 6 to 11 cycles was performed with a sample-barcoded 5' primer and a J-beta primer mix. TCRdb itself trimmed the public reads at Q25 with fastp, ran MiXCR and retained productive beta chains. Every distinct CDR3 protein forms one entry, paired with its most common genes and DNA. In this sample the table shows more than 700,000 distinct CDR3 sequences, about 47% of which occur a single time. The biggest ten clones account for 15% to 20% of the sample. The sample comprised blood. Receptors originate from a man older than 75 in good health.

This clonotype turned up a few times. One end of the junction is discordant with germline, which a read error may explain. This chain connects TRBV11-2 to TRBJ2-5; tentatively, D is TRBD2 (6 bases). Germline V gene lookup returns CDR1 SGHAT and CDR2 FQNNGV. The CDR3 sequence is 13 residues long. CDR3 in DNA: TGTGCCAGCAGCCGGGGGAACCAAGAGACCCGGTACTTC. Its protein product is CASSRGNQETRYF. Together with reference TRBV11-2 and TRBJ2-5, the CDR3 gives the full variable domain: EAGVAQSPRYKIIEKRQSVAFWCNPISGHATLYWYQQILGQGPKLLIQFQNNGVVDDSQLPKDRFSAERLKGVDSTLKIQPAKLEDSAVYLCASSRGNQETRYFGPGTRLLVL.

The genes are TRBV12-3 or TRBV12-4 and TRBJ2-3; D might be TRBD2 (6 bases). The CDR3 spans 15 residues. The V end lost 7 bases, the J end lost 6 bases, and 20 bases lay between the germline ends. The CDR3 loop is CASNPQGLYTDTQYF. For the CDR3, the DNA is TGTGCCAGCAACCCCCAGGGACTTTACACGGATACGCAGTATTTT.

The chain has TRBV29-1 and TRBJ1-2, with D maybe TRBD1 (5 bases). V shed 7 bases and J shed 3 bases, with 12 bases lying between them. This CDR3 spans 12 amino acids. Germline V CDR1 and CDR2: SQVTM, ANQGSEA. This CDR3 is CSAGGPDYGYTF. The CDR3, as DNA: TGCAGCGCCGGGGGTCCTGACTATGGCTACACCTTC.

V usage is TRBV3-1 and J usage is TRBJ1-5; D unresolved. The CDR3 is 16 amino acids. CDR1 LGHDT and CDR2 YNNKEL come from the germline V gene (reference sequence). The V gene lost 0 bases and the J gene lost 0 bases, with 9 bases spanning the gap. The CDR3 nucleotides read TGTGCCAGCAGCCAAGATATGTCGAGTAGCAATCAGCCCCAGCATTTT. Translated, it gives CASSQDMSSSNQPQHF.

This CDR3 is CASNPTGRSDTQYF. The CDR3 DNA reads as TGTGCCAGCAACCCGACAGGGAGGTCAGATACGCAGTATTTT. This chain connects TRBV12-3 or TRBV12-4 to TRBJ2-3, with a possible D match to TRBD1 (7 bases). The CDR3 consists of 14 residues. Trimming pared 7 bases from V and 4 bases from J, leaving 15 bases between.

V is TRBV27 and J is TRBJ2-3; D is undetermined. Germline assignment: CDR1 MNHEY and CDR2 SMNVEV (reference sequence). The CDR3 totals 16 residues. V was clipped by 4 bases and J by 0 bases, with 14 bases between them. The CDR3 nucleotides are TGTGCCAGCAGTTCTCCCTCCACAATAAGCACAGATACGCAGTATTTT. Translation gives CASSSPSTISTDTQYF.

To note about this clonotype: The junction shows a germline mismatch at one end, possibly a read error. The chain couples TRBV7-3 to TRBJ2-1, with a possible D match to TRBD1 (6 bases). CDR3 length: 15 amino acids. Germline CDR1 is SGHTA and CDR2 is FQGTGA. The CDR3: CASSRTGTPYNERYF. CDR3 in DNA: TGTGCCAGCAGCAGAACAGGGACCCCCTACAATGAGCGGTACTTC.

Points on this clonotype: This may be a read error, as it is one base from a much larger clone. The rearrangement joins TRBV11-3 to TRBJ2-5; 8 bases fit TRBD1. Looked up from germline, CDR1 is SGHNT and CDR2 is YENEEA. This CDR3 is 14 amino acids long. Trimming at V came to 7 bases and at J to 3 bases, leaving 7 bases not matched to a gene. The CDR3 reads CASNLRQGKETQYF. DNA for the CDR3: TGTGCCAGCAACCTCAGACAGGGGAAAGAGACCCAGTACTTC.

This clonotype has only a few counts. The chain carries TRBV29-1 and TRBJ2-1, with TRBD1 as a possible D gene (6 bases). CDR1 is SQVTM, CDR2 ANQGSEA, per germline. Trimming removed 7 bases from V and 8 bases from J, with 15 bases in between. This CDR3 is 12 amino acids long. The CDR3 sequence: CSGKQGSDEQFF. In DNA form, the CDR3 reads TGCAGCGGGAAACAGGGTTCGGATGAGCAGTTCTTC.

As to this clonotype: One end of the junction does not line up with germline, which may come from a read error. The rearrangement joins TRBV7-2 to TRBJ2-5; a weak D match, TRBD1 (6 bases). From germline, CDR1 is SGHTA and CDR2 FQGNSA. CDR3 length: 15 amino acids. CDR3 coding DNA: TGTGCCAGAAGCTCCCTAGCTCTAGGGGGAGAGACCCAGTACTTC. Translating it yields CARSSLALGGETQYF.

This sequence joins TRBV3-1 and TRBJ2-4; 9 bases align to TRBD1. Germline V CDR1 and CDR2: LGHDT, YNNKEL (reference sequence). This CDR3 region has 14 residues. Trimming at V came to 0 bases and at J to 13 bases, leaving 7 bases not matched to a gene. The CDR3 here is CASSQDEDRGLQYF. Here the CDR3 DNA reads TGTGCCAGCAGCCAAGACGAGGACAGGGGACTGCAGTACTTC.

This chain joins TRBV7-2 and TRBJ2-5; 7 bases are a match to TRBD2. The V gene end was trimmed by 2 bases and the J gene end by 2 bases; junction bases not matched to a gene: 14. This CDR3 has 18 amino acids. Germline-derived CDR1 and CDR2 are SGHTA and FQGNSA. In DNA, the CDR3 is TGTGCCAGCAGCTTACGCGCATCAAGCGGGACCTTACAAGAGACCCAGTACTTC. This translates into CASSLRASSGTLQETQYF. Supplemented by reference TRBV7-2 and TRBJ2-5, the full variable domain reads GAGVSQSPSNKVTEKGKDVELRCDPISGHTALYWYRQSLGQGLEFLIYFQGNSAPDKSGLPSDRFSAERTGGSVSTLTIQRTQQEDSAVYLCASSLRASSGTLQETQYFGPGTRLLVL.

Note on this clonotype: A read error may explain this, as a much larger clone is one base away. The rearrangement uses TRBV5-1 and TRBJ2-5, with 9 nucleotides matching TRBD1. The ends lost 3 bases at V and 11 bases at J; junction bases unmatched: 14. This CDR3 region has 15 residues. Germline CDR1 and CDR2: SGHRS and YFSETQ. The CDR3 loop is CASSSGTGTRREQYF. The CDR3 DNA sequence: TGCGCCAGCAGCTCCGGGACAGGGACCCGGCGTGAGCAGTACTTC.

This clonotype has more than one count but fewer than ten. The chain carries TRBV12-3 or TRBV12-4 and TRBJ2-3; D gene ambiguous. The germline V and J ends were trimmed by 6 bases and 5 bases, with 15 bases remaining between them. This CDR3 comprises 14 residues. For the CDR3, the DNA is TGTGCCAGCAGATCTCTATTAACGGGAGATACGCAGTATTTT. Translating gives CASRSLLTGDTQYF.

This chain links TRBV27 with TRBJ2-6; TRBD1 agrees at 7 bases. This CDR3 has 17 amino acids. V was pared by 6 bases and J by 3 bases, with 11 bases of the junction left unmatched. Germline V gene lookup returns CDR1 MNHEY and CDR2 SMNVEV (reference sequence). The CDR3 reads CASSRQGERYGANVLTF. The CDR3 nucleotides read TGTGCCAGCAGCCGCCAGGGGGAAAGGTATGGGGCCAACGTCCTGACTTTC.

The gene calls are TRBV4-2 and TRBJ2-1; tentatively, D is TRBD2 (6 bases). Trimming pared 4 bases from V and 1 base from J, leaving 17 bases between. The germline V gene has CDR1 LGHNA and CDR2 YNFKEQ. The length of the CDR3 is 17 residues. The CDR3 reads CASSPGGNRRSYNEQFF. CDR3 in DNA: TGTGCCAGCAGCCCAGGCGGGAACAGGAGGTCCTACAATGAGCAGTTCTTC.

The chain joins TRBV4-1 to TRBJ2-3; 9 bases fit TRBD2. CDR1 is MGHRA, CDR2 YSYEKL, per germline. The CDR3 length is 16 residues. The V segment lost 4 bases and the J segment 0 bases; nucleotides outside the gene matches: 5. This CDR3 reads CASSPTSGFSTDTQYF. Written as DNA, the CDR3 is TGCGCCAGCAGCCCTACTAGCGGGTTTAGCACAGATACGCAGTATTTT.

In its sample, this clonotype was seen many times. The chain links TRBV27 to TRBJ2-7, with D tentatively TRBD1 (6 bases). Germline V lookup: CDR1 MNHEY, CDR2 SMNVEV (reference sequence). This CDR3 has 13 residues. V shed 7 bases and J shed 1 base, with 11 bases lying between them. The chain's CDR3 is CASTQGRSYEQYF. The CDR3 region has the DNA TGTGCCAGCACACAGGGTCGATCCTACGAGCAGTACTTC.

In its sample, this clonotype was seen a few times. This chain joins TRBV5-1 and TRBJ2-2; D remains ambiguous. CDR3 length equals 15 residues. The V end lost 2 bases, the J end lost 1 base, and 9 bases lay between the germline ends. CDR1 is SGHRS, CDR2 YFSETQ, per germline. Here the CDR3 reads CASSFEGLNTGELFF. Here the CDR3 DNA reads TGCGCCAGCAGCTTTGAAGGGTTGAACACCGGGGAGCTGTTTTTT.

The chain couples TRBV27 to TRBJ2-7; the D is unclear. CDR3 length: 16 amino acids. Trimming stripped 4 bases from V and 0 bases from J, with 16 bases between. Germline loops: CDR1 MNHEY, CDR2 SMNVEV (reference sequence). For the CDR3, the DNA is TGTGCCAGCAGTTCAACCCCACAGAGCCCCTCCTACGAGCAGTACTTC. Its translation is CASSSTPQSPSYEQYF.

The chain is built from TRBV30 and TRBJ2-1, with a tentative D call TRBD1 (6 bases). The CDR3 is 13 amino acids. V was trimmed by 7 bases and J by 2 bases, leaving 12 bases between them. Germline CDR1 is GTSNPN and CDR2 is SVGIG (reference sequence). The CDR3 nucleotides are TGTGCCTACCAGACAGGAACCTACAATGAGCAGTTCTTC. As protein: CAYQTGTYNEQFF.

The chain uses TRBV7-2 and TRBJ2-7; the match to TRBD2 covers 9 bases. There are 16 residues in the CDR3. Germline lookup yields CDR1 SGHTA and CDR2 FQGNSA. J was trimmed by 5 bases and V by 4 bases; bases with no gene match: 12. The CDR3 spells CASSSLAGPSVDEQYF. The CDR3 nucleotides are TGTGCCAGCAGCTCCCTAGCGGGGCCGAGTGTCGACGAGCAGTACTTC.

This clonotype has only a few counts. V gene TRBV7-9 combines with J gene TRBJ1-1, with D possibly TRBD1 on 6 matching bases. V lost 6 bases to trimming and J lost 5 bases, with 22 bases between them. The CDR3 length is 16 residues. Germline assignment: CDR1 SEHNR and CDR2 FQNEAQ (reference sequence). The CDR3 reads CASSRDTGAGVTEAFF. Here the CDR3 DNA reads TGTGCCAGCAGTCGGGACACCGGGGCTGGGGTTACTGAAGCTTTCTTT.

This sequence joins TRBV20-1 and TRBJ2-7; possibly TRBD2 for D (5 bases). With the DNA end fitting TRBJ2-5 better, the J assignment may be wrong. Germline V gene lookup returns CDR1 DFQATT and CDR2 SNEGSKA (reference sequence). CDR3 length: 13 residues. CDR3 coding DNA: TGCAGTGCCGAACCTGGGAGCCAAGAGACCCAGTACTTC. Amino acid sequence: CSAEPGSQETQYF.

The chain joins TRBV7-2 to TRBJ2-3; TRBD1 or TRBD2 may be the D gene (5 bases each). Trimming left V 8 bases short and J 6 bases short, with 21 bases between. The CDR3 loop spans 15 amino acids. CDR1 is SGHTA and CDR2 is FQGNSA in the germline V gene. The chain's CDR3 is CASCILGASPDTQYF. The CDR3 region has the DNA TGTGCCAGCTGCATATTAGGGGCTAGCCCGGATACGCAGTATTTT.

V usage is TRBV2 and J usage is TRBJ2-5; perhaps D is TRBD1 or TRBD2 (6 bases each). Germline CDR1 SNHLY, CDR2 FYNNEI. Trimming left V 7 bases short and J 4 bases short, with 10 bases between. This CDR3 spans 12 amino acids. The CDR3 DNA follows: TGTGCCAGCAAACAGGGAGGAGAGACCCAGTACTTC. It yields the protein CASKQGGETQYF.

The genes are TRBV5-6 and TRBJ2-5; D gene unclear. Germline CDR1 SGHDT, CDR2 YYEEEE. The CDR3 has 12 amino acids. V lost 4 bases and J 3 bases, leaving 7 bases between the germline ends. Here the CDR3 DNA reads TGTGCCAGCAGCATCCGAAAAGAGACCCAGTACTTC. Translation gives CASSIRKETQYF.

This clonotype was found a few times. The V and J genes are TRBV5-1 and TRBJ2-1; 8 bases are a match to TRBD2. V trimming: 5 bases; J trimming: 5 bases; junction bases outside the gene matches: 3. This CDR3 spans 13 amino acids. CDR1 and CDR2 (germline): SGHRS, YFSETQ. The CDR3 DNA sequence: TGCGCCAGCAGTAAGCGGGAGAACAATGAGCAGTTCTTC. As protein: CASSKRENNEQFF.

The chain has TRBV5-5 and TRBJ1-1; D gene uncertain. The germline V and J ends were trimmed by 3 bases and 2 bases, with 11 bases remaining between them. Germline loops: CDR1 SGHKS, CDR2 YYEKEE (reference sequence). The CDR3 totals 14 residues. CDR3 coding DNA: TGTGCCAGCAGCTGGCTTCGTAGAAACACTGAAGCTTTCTTT. Amino acid sequence: CASSWLRRNTEAFF.

The sample holds many counts of this clonotype. The chain couples TRBV7-2 to TRBJ1-2, with 7 bases lining up with TRBD1. Germline-derived CDR1 and CDR2 are SGHTA and FQGNSA. The CDR3 sequence is 15 residues long. Unmatched junction bases numbered 11, after V lost 4 bases and J lost 6 bases. CDR3 coding DNA: TGTGCCAGCAGCTCCAAGACAGGGCCAGCTAATGGCTACACCTTC. It is translated as CASSSKTGPANGYTF. Supplemented by reference TRBV7-2 and TRBJ1-2, the full variable domain reads GAGVSQSPSNKVTEKGKDVELRCDPISGHTALYWYRQSLGQGLEFLIYFQGNSAPDKSGLPSDRFSAERTGGSVSTLTIQRTQQEDSAVYLCASSSKTGPANGYTFGSGTRLTVV.

This clonotype was recorded at least ten times. This sequence joins TRBV20-1 and TRBJ1-5; D unclear. The CDR3 is 14 amino acids. CDR1 DFQATT and CDR2 SNEGSKA come from the germline V gene (reference sequence). V lost 0 bases to trimming and J lost 2 bases, with 8 bases between them. The CDR3 loop is CSARDLRRNQPQHF. CDR3 in DNA: TGCAGTGCTAGAGATCTCCGGCGCAATCAGCCCCAGCATTTT.

The rearrangement uses TRBV7-2 and TRBJ2-5; D is possibly TRBD2 (5 bases). With the DNA end fitting TRBJ2-7 better, the J assignment may be wrong. This CDR3 contains 15 residues. CDR1 SGHTA and CDR2 FQGNSA come from the germline V gene. The chain's CDR3 is CASSSWVGGPYEQYF. As DNA, the CDR3 is TGTGCCAGCAGCTCATGGGTAGGAGGACCTTACGAGCAGTACTTC.